The 26 T cell receptor beta chains below all came from one sample that was sequenced in a study of T cell repertoires in cytomegalovirus infection. TCRdb re-called the reads through MiXCR, storing one row per CDR3 protein. The data hold under 200,000 distinct CDR3 sequences, with about 30% observed a single time. The sequenced sample consisted of PBMCs. These receptors were obtained from a human donor in good health (CMV status not recorded). Some clones in this sample may be carry-over from other donors' samples.

This chain uses TRBV7-9 with TRBJ2-3; D gene uncertain. Germline assignment: CDR1 SEHNR and CDR2 FQNEAQ (reference sequence). V gave up 7 bases and J gave up 5 bases, with 7 bases separating them. This CDR3 has 11 residues. The CDR3 is CASTAGDTQYF. DNA for the CDR3: TGTGCCAGCACCGCCGGAGATACGCAGTATTTT. Together with reference TRBV7-9 and TRBJ2-3, the CDR3 gives the full variable domain: DTGVSQNPRHKITKRGQNVTFRCDPISEHNRLYWYRQTLGQGPEFLTYFQNEAQLEKSRLLSDRFSAERPKGSFSTLEIQRTEQGDSAMYLCASTAGDTQYFGPGTRLTVL.

The V call is TRBV7-2, the J call TRBJ1-1; D ambiguous. The V gene's germline CDR1 is SGHTA and CDR2 FQGNSA. This CDR3 has 14 residues. The V end was cut by 1 base, the J end by 7 bases, with 13 bases between. DNA of the CDR3: TGTGCCAGCAGCTTAGTCACGGAATACTATGAAGCTTTCTTT. This encodes CASSLVTEYYEAFF.

The V call is TRBV6-1, the J call TRBJ1-1; possibly TRBD1 for D (5 bases). The length of the CDR3 is 13 residues. V gave up 10 bases and J gave up 4 bases, with 16 bases separating them. Germline CDR1 and CDR2: MNHNS and SASEGT. The chain's CDR3 is CATLGGAGTEAFF. For the CDR3, the DNA is TGTGCCACCCTCGGAGGGGCGGGCACTGAAGCTTTCTTT.

This clonotype was counted ten times or more. Compared with germline, one end of the junction differs, possibly owing to a read error. The chain employs TRBV7-8 and TRBJ1-5; D remains unclear. CDR3 size: 16 residues. Germline V gene data show CDR1 as SGHVS and CDR2 as FQNEAQ. CDR3 loop: CASSIASYPINQPQHF. Written as DNA, the CDR3 is TGTGCCAGCAGCATAGCCAGTTATCCTATCAATCAGCCCCAGCATTTT.

The J gene is TRBJ2-1, the V gene TRBV19; 7 bases are shared with TRBD2. Trimming cost V 5 bases and J 0 bases; bases outside gene matches: 7. CDR3 size: 16 residues. Germline V gene lookup returns CDR1 LNHDA and CDR2 SQIVND (reference sequence). CDR3 nucleotides: TGTGCCAGTAGTCTCCTGGGAGGGAGCTCCTACAATGAGCAGTTCTTC. Encoded protein: CASSLLGGSSYNEQFF.

The chain links TRBV11-2 to TRBJ1-1; D remains ambiguous. This CDR3 has 15 residues. Per germline, CDR1 SGHAT and CDR2 FQNNGV. V lost 5 bases to trimming and J lost 1 base, with 14 bases between them. The CDR3 region has the DNA TGTGCCAGCAGCCCTCCCCGGAGAGAGAACACTGAAGCTTTCTTT. Translation: CASSPPRRENTEAFF.

This chain joins TRBV29-1 and TRBJ1-1, with 8 bases fitting TRBD1. V was pared by 3 bases and J by 2 bases, with 5 bases of the junction left unmatched. The germline V gene encodes CDR1 SQVTM and CDR2 ANQGSEA. The CDR3 length is 14 residues. The CDR3 sequence: CSVEGRGLNTEAFF. Here the CDR3 DNA reads TGCAGCGTTGAGGGCAGGGGGCTAAACACTGAAGCTTTCTTT. Using reference TRBV29-1 and TRBJ1-1 for the parts outside the CDR3, the full variable domain is SAVISQKPSRDICQRGTSLTIQCQVDSQVTMMFWYRQQPGQSLTLIATANQGSEATYESGFVIDKFPISRPNLTFSTLTVSNMSPEDSSIYLCSVEGRGLNTEAFFGQGTRLTVV.

This clonotype was counted a few times. The chain joins TRBV4-2 to TRBJ2-1; 11 bases are a match to TRBD2. Trimming removed 4 bases from V and 1 base from J; junction bases left unmatched: 6. This CDR3 is 17 amino acids long. Germline CDR1 LGHNA, CDR2 YNFKEQ. Written as DNA, the CDR3 is TGTGCCAGCAGCCGCCTTAGCGGGGGGGCTTCCTACAATGAGCAGTTCTTC. Residues: CASSRLSGGASYNEQFF.

The J gene is TRBJ1-1, the V gene TRBV29-1; 7 positions agree with TRBD1. Unmatched junction bases numbered 6, after V lost 7 bases and J lost 1 base. Germline CDR1 and CDR2: SQVTM and ANQGSEA. The CDR3 contains 13 residues. The CDR3, as DNA: TGCAGCGCCCGACAGGGAACGAACACTGAAGCTTTCTTT. It encodes CSARQGTNTEAFF.

There are many counts of this clonotype. The rearrangement links TRBV6-1 to TRBJ1-6; a weak D match, TRBD1 (5 bases). CDR1 is MNHNS, CDR2 SASEGT, per germline. The CDR3 contains 14 residues. Trimming removed 10 bases at V and 13 bases at J, with 23 bases between. The DNA of the CDR3 is TGTGCCACCTCAGGGAAGAGGGTTACAAGTCCCCTCCACTTT. It encodes CATSGKRVTSPLHF.

This clonotype came up a few times. V usage is TRBV5-6 and J usage is TRBJ2-7; perhaps TRBD2 as D (5 bases). Looked up from germline, CDR1 is SGHDT and CDR2 is YYEEEE. The CDR3 is 11 amino acids. V lost 3 bases to trimming and J lost 4 bases, with 5 bases between them. The CDR3 loop is CASSSGYEQYF. In nucleotides, the CDR3 is TGTGCCAGCAGCTCGGGATACGAGCAGTACTTC.

The chain employs TRBV7-2 and TRBJ2-4; D possibly uses TRBD1 or TRBD2 (5 bases each). Germline V gene data show CDR1 as SGHTA and CDR2 as FQGNSA. The CDR3 runs 13 residues. V lost 8 bases to trimming and J lost 0 bases, with 8 bases between them. CDR3 nucleotide sequence: TGTGCCAGCGAGGGGCTAGCCAAAAACATTCAGTACTTC. Amino acids: CASEGLAKNIQYF. Combining the CDR3 with reference TRBV7-2 and TRBJ2-4 gives the whole variable domain GAGVSQSPSNKVTEKGKDVELRCDPISGHTALYWYRQSLGQGLEFLIYFQGNSAPDKSGLPSDRFSAERTGGSVSTLTIQRTQQEDSAVYLCASEGLAKNIQYFGAGTRLSVL.

DNA for the CDR3: TGTGCCAGCAACCGAGGGGGGATCAATACGCAGTATTTT. The encoded protein is CASNRGGINTQYF. The V call is TRBV6-2 or TRBV6-3, the J call TRBJ2-3, with D possibly being TRBD1 or TRBD2 (6 bases each). Germline CDR1 MNHEY, CDR2 SVGEGT. The CDR3 totals 13 residues. Trimming took off 7 bases at V and 7 bases at J, with 15 bases between the two ends.

The chain uses TRBV5-1 and TRBJ1-1; D gene ambiguous. Germline lookup yields CDR1 SGHRS and CDR2 YFSETQ. V lost 0 bases, J lost 11 bases, and 14 bases lay in between. This CDR3 has 13 amino acids. The chain's CDR3 is CASSLGSLGLAFF. In DNA form, the CDR3 reads TGCGCCAGCAGCTTGGGTTCTCTTGGGTTGGCTTTCTTT.

V usage is TRBV20-1 and J usage is TRBJ2-5; 10 bases are a match to TRBD2. Per germline, CDR1 DFQATT and CDR2 SNEGSKA (reference sequence). This CDR3 has 15 amino acids. J gave up 2 bases and V 6 bases, and 9 bases lay outside the gene matches. Here the CDR3 DNA reads TGCAGTGCCATTGTACCAGCGGGGGGGCAAGAGACCCAGTACTTC. Translating gives CSAIVPAGGQETQYF.

This clonotype appeared many times. The chain links TRBV7-2 to TRBJ1-1; unclear D gene. The CDR3 length is 13 residues. Looked up from germline, CDR1 is SGHTA and CDR2 is FQGNSA. Trimming took off 6 bases at V and 0 bases at J, with 8 bases between the two ends. The CDR3 sequence: CASRLHLNTEAFF. CDR3 sequence (DNA): TGTGCCAGCAGATTACATTTGAACACTGAAGCTTTCTTT.

The rearrangement joins TRBV6-5 to TRBJ1-6; 7 bases map to TRBD1. Per germline, CDR1 MNHEY and CDR2 SVGAGI. This CDR3 is built from 16 residues. The V segment lost 7 bases and the J segment 7 bases; nucleotides outside the gene matches: 13. The CDR3 is CASIGGENRGNSPLHF. The CDR3 DNA follows: TGTGCCAGCATAGGAGGGGAAAACAGGGGAAATTCACCCCTCCACTTT.

A few counts support this clonotype. This sequence joins TRBV6-1 and TRBJ1-5; possibly TRBD1 for D (5 bases). The length of the CDR3 is 19 residues. Trimming shortened V by 0 bases and J by 1 base, and 19 bases separated the two germline ends. Germline V gene data show CDR1 as MNHNS and CDR2 as SASEGT. The DNA for the CDR3 is TGTGCCAGCAGTGAAGCAGTAAATAGATTCACAGGCAGCAATCAGCCCCAGCATTTT. It codes for CASSEAVNRFTGSNQPQHF.

J is TRBJ1-2 and V is TRBV25-1, with D maybe TRBD1 (5 bases). Germline CDR1 is MGHDK and CDR2 is SYGVNS. There are 13 residues in the CDR3. V was clipped by 2 bases and J by 9 bases, with 13 bases between them. The CDR3 coding sequence is TGTGCCAGCAGTGAAAGGGCAGGGAAATGCTACACCTTC. Encoded protein: CASSERAGKCYTF.

The chain has TRBV5-1 and TRBJ2-5; 9 bases match TRBD1. The trim removed 4 bases at V and 5 bases at J, leaving 9 bases unmatched. Per germline, CDR1 SGHRS and CDR2 YFSETQ. The CDR3 runs to 15 residues. The chain's CDR3 is CASSPRRDRVETQYF. DNA of the CDR3: TGCGCCAGCAGCCCAAGGAGGGACAGGGTTGAGACCCAGTACTTC.

This clonotype showed up just a few times. CDR3 residues: CASSPNGQGIRNTEAFF. DNA of the CDR3: TGTGCCAGCAGCCCTAACGGACAGGGGATCCGGAACACTGAAGCTTTCTTT. The chain joins TRBV7-2 to TRBJ1-1; 9 positions match TRBD1. V shed 5 bases, J shed 1 base, and the junction held 11 bases outside the gene matches. CDR1 is SGHTA, CDR2 FQGNSA, per germline. CDR3 length: 17 residues.

This clonotype occurred a few times. The chain employs TRBV6-5 and TRBJ1-1; D is possibly TRBD1 (5 bases). In germline, CDR1 is MNHEY, CDR2 SVGAGI. Trimming took 0 bases from V and 0 from J, leaving 8 bases between them. The CDR3 extends over 15 amino acids. CDR3 DNA: TGTGCCAGCAGTTACTCCCCGACAGTGAACACTGAAGCTTTCTTT. Residues: CASSYSPTVNTEAFF.

This clonotype has only a few counts. The chain carries TRBV9 and TRBJ1-1; D remains ambiguous. The CDR3 consists of 13 residues. Germline assignment: CDR1 SGDLS and CDR2 YYNGEE. V shed 0 bases and J shed 4 bases, with 7 bases lying between them. The CDR3 DNA is TGTGCCAGCAGCGTAGAGACCTTCACTGAAGCTTTCTTT. This translates into CASSVETFTEAFF.

This clonotype was observed at least ten times. The chain links TRBV7-2 to TRBJ2-7; D call uncertain. The germline gives CDR1 SGHTA, CDR2 FQGNSA. CDR3 length equals 14 residues. The germline V and J ends were trimmed by 1 base and 2 bases, with 9 bases remaining between them. Here the CDR3 DNA reads TGTGCCAGCAGCTTAGACCGGGTTACCTACGAGCAGTACTTC. It yields the protein CASSLDRVTYEQYF.

This clonotype is a singleton in its sample. The chain recombines TRBV11-3 with TRBJ2-1; 15 nucleotides line up with TRBD2. Unmatched junction bases numbered 2, after V lost 4 bases and J lost 4 bases. The CDR3 contains 16 residues. Germline V gene data show CDR1 as SGHNT and CDR2 as YENEEA. CDR3 nucleotide sequence: TGTGCCAGCAGCTCCGGGACTAGCGGGGGGTACAATGAGCAGTTCTTC. Its protein product is CASSSGTSGGYNEQFF.

The chain has TRBV6-5 and TRBJ1-5; perhaps TRBD1 as D (6 bases). This CDR3 comprises 14 residues. V lost 5 bases and J lost 7, with 15 bases in between. Germline assignment: CDR1 MNHEY and CDR2 SVGAGI. The CDR3 coding sequence is TGTGCCAGCAGTGGGGAGGGGGTTTGGCAGCCCCAGCATTTT. This sequence encodes CASSGEGVWQPQHF.